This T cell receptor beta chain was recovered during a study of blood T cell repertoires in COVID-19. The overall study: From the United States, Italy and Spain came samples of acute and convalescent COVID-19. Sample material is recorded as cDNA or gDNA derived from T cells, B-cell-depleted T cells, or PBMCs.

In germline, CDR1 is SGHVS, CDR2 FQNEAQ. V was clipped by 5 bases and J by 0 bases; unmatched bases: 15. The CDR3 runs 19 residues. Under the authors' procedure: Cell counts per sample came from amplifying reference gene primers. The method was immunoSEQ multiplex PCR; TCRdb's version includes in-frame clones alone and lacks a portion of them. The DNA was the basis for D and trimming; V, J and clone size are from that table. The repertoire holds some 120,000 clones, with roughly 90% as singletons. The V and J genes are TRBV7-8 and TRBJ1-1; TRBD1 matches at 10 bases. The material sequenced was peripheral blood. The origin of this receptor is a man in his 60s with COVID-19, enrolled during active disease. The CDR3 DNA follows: TGTGCCAGCAGCAAAAGCGACAGGGGGCGAGGCCCCTTGAACACTGAAGCTTTCTTT. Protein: CASSKSDRGRGPLNTEAFF.